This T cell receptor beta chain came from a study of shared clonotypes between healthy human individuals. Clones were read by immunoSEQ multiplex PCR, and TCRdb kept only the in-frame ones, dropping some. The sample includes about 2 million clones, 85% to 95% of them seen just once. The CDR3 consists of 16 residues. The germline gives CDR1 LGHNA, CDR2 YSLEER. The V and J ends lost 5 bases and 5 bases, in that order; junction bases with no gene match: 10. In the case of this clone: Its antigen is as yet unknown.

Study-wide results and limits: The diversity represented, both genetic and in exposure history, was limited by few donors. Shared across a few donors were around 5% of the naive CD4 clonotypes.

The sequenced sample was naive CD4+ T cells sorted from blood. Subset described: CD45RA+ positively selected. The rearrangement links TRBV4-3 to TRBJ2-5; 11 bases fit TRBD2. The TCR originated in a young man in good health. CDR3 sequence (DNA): TGCGCCAGCAGCTTTGGAACTAGCGGGAGACCGGAGACCCAGTACTTC. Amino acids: CASSFGTSGRPETQYF.